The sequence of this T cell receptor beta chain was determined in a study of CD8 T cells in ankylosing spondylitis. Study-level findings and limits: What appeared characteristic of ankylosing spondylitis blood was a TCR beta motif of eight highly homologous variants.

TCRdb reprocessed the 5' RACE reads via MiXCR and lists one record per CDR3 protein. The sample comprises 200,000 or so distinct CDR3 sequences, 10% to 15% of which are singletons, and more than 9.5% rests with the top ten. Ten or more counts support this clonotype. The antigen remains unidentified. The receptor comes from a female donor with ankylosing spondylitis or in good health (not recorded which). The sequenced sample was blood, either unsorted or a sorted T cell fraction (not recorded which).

The CDR3 nucleotides read TGTGCCAGCAGCCTCACCGGGGAGCTGTTTTTT. It specifies CASSLTGELFF. The chain employs TRBV7-2 and TRBJ2-2; unclear D gene. The V end lost 5 bases, the J end lost 4 bases, and 2 bases lay between the germline ends. The germline V gene has CDR1 SGHTA and CDR2 FQGNSA. This CDR3 is 11 amino acids long.